The present entry profiles one TCR beta chain with its context. At one boundary the junction diverges from the germline segment, which might be a read error. The data are from a study of blood T cells in healthy people across ages. Every sample yielded at least 6.5 million isolated PBMCs. Through a sample-barcoded 5' primer and a J-beta primer mix, a second PCR was run for about 6 to 12 cycles. TCRdb processed the 5' RACE reads anew with MiXCR; each CDR3 protein has one entry. The sample records about 560,000 distinct CDR3 sequences, about 27% being singletons. CDR1 is MNHEY and CDR2 is SVGEGT in the germline V gene. This CDR3 is built from 15 residues. Another study also made use of these data, one on T cells of mothers and their children. That work adds: Extraction yielded RNA that went, in full, into cDNA synthesis at approximately 1.4 ug per 15 ul.

Sequenced input: blood. The chain links TRBV6-2 or TRBV6-3 to TRBJ1-1, with TRBD1 matching over 8 bases. This TCR came from a boy between 2 and 10 years old in good health. The CDR3 region has the DNA TGTACCAGCAGTCGATCGACAGGGGCCAACACTGAAGCTTTCTTT. This sequence encodes CTSSRSTGANTEAFF.